This entry concerns a single T cell receptor beta chain. Its specificity is not known. The CDR3 covers 16 residues. Germline V gives CDR1 MGHDK, CDR2 SYGVNS. Trimming stripped 2 bases from V and 0 bases from J, with 10 bases between. The sample is drawn from a study of CD8 T cells in ankylosing spondylitis. Overall study findings and caveats: In ankylosing spondylitis blood, a motif of about 8 highly homologous TCR beta variants appeared characteristic.

TCRdb re-called the 5' RACE reads through MiXCR, storing one row per CDR3 protein. The sample carries about 330,000 distinct CDR3 sequences, 8% recorded once. The J gene is TRBJ1-4, the V gene TRBV25-1; weak D call: TRBD1 (5 bases). This receptor was identified in a male donor with ankylosing spondylitis. Sequences were obtained from blood, either unsorted or a sorted T cell fraction (not recorded which). The CDR3 nucleotides are TGTGCCAGCAGTGAACCGGGGCGGGCAACTAATGAAAAACTGTTTTTT. Its protein product is CASSEPGRATNEKLFF.